This TCR beta chain came from a study of cytomegalovirus exposure and HLA in healthy donors. PCR used 60 Vbeta primers and 13 Jbeta primers. Method: immunoSEQ multiplex PCR; TCRdb's copy keeps in-frame clones and lacks some. The table records some 150,000 clones, roughly 77% of them present only once. Overall study results and limits: Most CMV-associated TCR beta chains were later found to appear HLA-restricted. Some highly shared sequence variants likely arose as a pipeline artifact.

A word on this clone: The antigen remains unidentified.

Germline CDR1 and CDR2: SGHDT and YYEEEE. V was cut by 4 bases and J by 0 bases, with 11 bases left in between. CDR3 size: 15 residues. This rearrangement joins TRBV5-6 to TRBJ1-3; D unclear. The origin of this receptor is a young man in good health and CMV-seropositive. The sequenced sample was PBMCs. The CDR3 is CASSPNRNSGNTIYF. In DNA form, the CDR3 reads TGTGCCAGCAGCCCCAACAGAAACTCTGGAAACACCATATATTTT.